This T cell receptor beta chain was sequenced during a study of T cell responses to AZD1222 COVID-19 vaccine. The protocol was immunoSEQ multiplex PCR, while the TCRdb copy is restricted to in-frame clones and leaves out a portion. The sample comprises approximately 170,000 clones, roughly nine tenths of which are singletons, and approximately 7.2% rests with the top ten. Notes on this clone: What it binds is not known.

This CDR3 has 15 residues. V lost 4 bases and J lost 0, with 13 bases in between. Germline V gene lookup returns CDR1 LNHDA and CDR2 SQIVND (reference sequence). Study-wide findings and caveats: The reported proportion of spike-specific TCRs targeting unmutated variant regions was nearly half.

This specimen consisted of peripheral blood, obtained on day 0 of AZD1222 vaccination. The chain recombines TRBV19 with TRBJ2-7; D unclear. The source of this sequence is an adult in good health. CDR3 residues: CASSSGPQSSYEQYF. As DNA, the CDR3 is TGTGCCAGTAGTAGTGGACCCCAGAGCTCCTACGAGCAGTACTTC.